The clone carrying this T cell receptor (beta chain) was seen many times. As yet, its antigen is unknown. V shed 2 bases and J 6 bases; nucleotides not matched to a gene: 1. CDR1 and CDR2 (germline): SGDLS, YYNGEE. This CDR3 has 13 amino acids. This sample's TCRbeta library carried unique molecular identifier barcodes. TCRdb independently ran MiXCR on the PCR reads; one entry per CDR3 protein. The table lists about 110,000 distinct CDR3 sequences, roughly 6.1% of them singletons, with roughly 24% in the top ten. This sample stems from a study of T-cell reconstitution after alpha-beta-depleted transplantation in children. Study conclusions and caveats: Some patients' high day-60 TCRbeta diversity was traced to surviving recipient T cells and thymic progenitors. By one year post-transplant, T-cell counts and diversity largely arose from T cells that were newly produced.

This chain uses TRBV9 with TRBJ2-7, with 11 bases fitting TRBD1. This specimen was PBMCs, mostly from graft donor cells, taken 360 days after TCRalphabeta/CD19-depleted stem cell transplant. The sequence was collected from a male patient aged 2-9 years who had a stem cell transplant for acute lymphoblastic leukemia, so the T cells may come from the graft donor. The CDR3 DNA follows: TGTGCCAGCAGCGTTGGGACAGGGGGCGAGCAGTACTTC. Translation: CASSVGTGGEQYF.